This TCR beta chain was sequenced in a study of OX40 agonist ivuxolimab in advanced cancers. Study-wide context: Ivuxolimab was a fully human IgG2 agonistic monoclonal antibody targeting the costimulatory receptor OX40 (CD134). Patients were allowed to have had prior anti-PD-1, anti-PD-L1 or anti-CTLA-4 therapy, and 40% of the dose-escalation patients had been treated with checkpoint inhibitors. Peripheral TCRbeta sequencing aimed to test whether ivuxolimab altered TCR sequence diversity and caused clonal T-cell expansion. A male proportion of almost 85% and a mean age of approximately 55 years, ranging from about 23 to 90, were recorded for the dose-escalation cohort. Partial responses occurred in three dose-escalation patients, of whom one had hepatocellular carcinoma and two had cutaneous melanoma. Intravenous ivuxolimab was administered to patients every 2 weeks at six dose levels: 0.01, 0.1, 0.3, 1.5, 3 and 10 mg/kg. The paper reports the monotherapy dose-escalation portion (N of about 54 patients) of the phase I ivuxolimab trial. Among the 50 to 55 dose-escalation patients, around 20 had hepatocellular carcinoma, 15 or so melanoma, 9 renal cell carcinoma and 9 head and neck cancer. Overall study outcomes, separate from this receptor: After ivuxolimab, CD8+ T cells had more expanded clones than CD4+ T cells on average. Partial responders in the 0.1-3.0 mg/kg groups had among the lowest normalized peripheral clonal expansion, especially among CD8+ T cells. Low levels of normalized T-cell clonal expansion were also seen in some nonresponding patients. At doses of 0.1 to 3.0 mg/kg, clonal expansion of both CD4+ and CD8+ blood T cells was observed from baseline to week 6. Antigen specificity was not determined for the clonally expanded peripheral T cells.

CDR1 LGHNA and CDR2 YSLEER are derived from the germline V gene. From its cysteine to its phenylalanine, the CDR3 spans 15 amino acids. Just CDR3 DNA is preserved here, 45 bases in frame from base 1. V is pared back by 0 bases and J by 5 bases, with 11 bases lying between the germline termini. In regard to this clone: It lacks a known antigen. Base quality data are lacking; no much larger clone is found one base away.

Genomic DNA was extracted from sorted cells for sequencing of the TCRbeta CDR3 region. The immunoSEQ Assay was used to sequence the TCRbeta CDR3 regions. What TCRdb holds here is the immuneACCESS table cut down to in-frame rearrangements. Part of the clones is not present; checked against another copy, under half of the missing clones reflect an unresolved V gene, and the others are unexplained. For this sample there are tens of thousands of clones; approximately 81% appear just once. In total, the top ten clones hold 5.5% to 7% of the sample. The trial excluded patients who had a history of autoimmune disease or were on systemic immunosuppression. In every dose cohort, peripheral blood was drawn for TCR sequencing at baseline, cycle 4 day 1, and cycle 7 day 1. The samples were drawn from a first-in-human, open-label, multicenter phase I dose-escalation trial of ivuxolimab. Adults with locally advanced or metastatic melanoma, renal cell carcinoma, hepatocellular carcinoma or head and neck squamous cell carcinoma were enrolled in the trial. Before TCR sequencing, CD4+ T cells and CD8+ T cells from peripheral blood were sorted into separate populations.

The specimen comprised CD4+ or CD8+ T cells sorted from blood, sampled in a trial of the OX40 agonist ivuxolimab. The clonotype was recovered from an adult with an advanced solid tumor such as melanoma, head and neck, liver or kidney cancer. The V gene is TRBV4-3 and the J gene is TRBJ2-1; no D segment can be confidently identified. In nucleotides, the sequence is TGCGCCAGCAGCCAAGAATGGTCGATAGACAATGAGCAGTTCTTC. This gives the protein CASSQEWSIDNEQFF.